The TCR beta chain under discussion was sequenced for a study of blood T cell repertoires in COVID-19 (dated by TCRdb to 2019 to 2021). With regard to the full study: The collaborator samples originated in the United States, Italy and Spain and spanned the acute and convalescent phases of COVID-19. HLA class I and class II types, where available, came from metadata supplied by the sample provider rather than from assay-based typing. Nearly every sample came with metadata listing a de-identified subject ID, COVID-19 status, age in years and sex. The dataset comprised deeply sampled blood TCRbeta repertoires from subjects exposed to, actively infected with, or recovered from COVID-19. The samples were drawn from two sources: the first 160 participants of the ongoing ImmuneRACE study, and over 1,000 subjects contributed by 6 global collaborators. The repertoires were made available in a free public database intended to serve as a resource for research on the immune response to SARS-CoV-2. The prospective study material was composed of cDNA or gDNA derived from T cells, B-cell-depleted T cells, or PBMCs.

Here is what the overall study found, with its caveats: The amount of clinical and demographic metadata varied by source and participant and was provided uncurated.

Turning to this clone: This receptor's antigen is unknown. No base quality information exists; no much larger clone differs at one position.

TCRbeta CDR3 regions were amplified from genomic DNA by means of the immunoSEQ Assay, a bias-controlled multiplex PCR. For the original study's pipeline: Nucleated cell counts per sample were estimated from amplification of reference gene primers within the assay. To quantify the absolute abundance of each unique TCRbeta CDR3 rearrangement, sequence reads were collapsed and filtered. For each sample, productive Simpson clonality was calculated as the square root of Simpson's diversity index across productive rearrangements. Not all clones reach the TCRdb copy of this immuneACCESS table, which keeps in-frame sequences only. Checked studies attribute under half of the gap to unresolved V genes and leave the rest unexplained. The DNA gave D and trimming, while V, J and clone size come from that table. The sample table shows 7,500 to 8,500 clones, and more than 60% are seen once. The top ten clonotypes cover around a sixth of the sample.

Each collaborating institution followed its own protocols to collect whole blood in K2EDTA tubes. For TCRbeta analysis, collaborators shipped samples in one of three forms: frozen whole blood, isolated PBMCs, or DNA extracted from either of those sample types. The TCR sequence derives from a human donor in a cohort sampled during active COVID-19. Material: peripheral blood.

The CDR3 in this case is CASSQDTSGPDTQYF. The nucleotide sequence reads TGTGCCAGCAGTCAAGACACCTCTGGTCCAGATACGCAGTATTTT. In this chain, TRBV2 is recombined with TRBJ2-3; the D gene lacks a confident call. Spanning cysteine to phenylalanine, the CDR3 consists of 15 amino acids. The kept DNA is CDR3 alone, 45 bases in frame from the first base. From a lookup of the germline V gene, CDR1 and CDR2 are SNHLY and FYNNEI. V is pared back by 5 bases and J by 4 bases, with 16 bases lying between the germline termini. The full variable domain, completed from the reference TRBV2 and TRBJ2-3 proteins outside the CDR3, reads EPEVTQTPSHQVTQMGQEVILRCVPISNHLYFYWYRQILGQKVEFLVSFYNNEISEKSEIFDDQFSVERPDGSNFTLKIRSTKLEDSAMYFCASSQDTSGPDTQYFGPGTRLTVL.